This is a list of T cell receptor beta chains from one sample in a study of cytomegalovirus exposure and HLA in healthy donors. The table came from immunoSEQ multiplex PCR; TCRdb's copy has only in-frame clones and leaves some out. This sample has around 100,000 clones, with around three quarters found just once. The sequenced material came from PBMCs. The receptors derive from a woman between 18 and 30 years old in good health and CMV-seropositive. Both conserved end residues are part of each CDR3. Clone size, where shown, is once, few, many, or a class for clones that have expanded.

V: TRBV5-3
size: .
CDR3: CARSHPGVYEQYF

V: TRBV15
size: .
CDR3: CATSRERGSSYNEQFF

V: TRBV13
size: once
CDR3: CASSFGLAENTGELFF

V: TRBV15
size: .
CDR3: CATSRGYDREAYEQYF

V: TRBV9
size: .
CDR3: CASSVDVSGRAIGQETQYF

V: TRBV5-8
size: .
CDR3: CASSLGLQEVDEQYF

V: TRBV4-1
size: .
CDR3: CASSQVGRLLAGENIQYF

V: TRBV23-1
size: .
CDR3: CASSQLPGTPSINVSWFEQYF

V: TRBV7-8
size: .
CDR3: CASSLVKFGQGLEKLFF

V: TRBV5-4
size: .
CDR3: CASSPGQGVTDTQYF

V: TRBV2
size: .
CDR3: CASSRDRGLWSNQPQHF

V: TRBV5-8
size: .
CDR3: CASSLDQTSGRPYF

V: TRBV5-1
size: once
CDR3: CASSLVGGDRGSSGANVLTF

V: TRBV5-6
size: .
CDR3: CASSLASYDTQYF

V: TRBV10-1
size: .
CDR3: CASSEALAGNNEQFF

V: TRBV9
size: once
CDR3: CASSPQGSSGNTIYF

V: TRBV2
size: once
CDR3: CASSDVSGFLGEQYF

V: TRBV6-5
size: .
CDR3: CASSYSGGGPEQYF

V: TRBV5-1
size: .
CDR3: CASSLAPGQAGNTIYF

V: TRBV4-1
size: .
CDR3: CASSPVTTGSSYEQYF

V: TRBV5-8
size: few
CDR3: CASSLEISEAFF

V: TRBV10-3
size: .
CDR3: CAISRGTSGQETQYF

V: TRBV19
size: .
CDR3: CASSIDRQNTEAFF

V: TRBV6-1
size: .
CDR3: CASRANLRDTEAFF

V: TRBV6-6
size: .
CDR3: CASSYSRGTDTQYF

V: TRBV6-4
size: .
CDR3: CASSDSQASLYNEQFF

V: TRBV2
size: .
CDR3: CASREGRSSYEQYF

V: TRBV7-2
size: .
CDR3: CASSLLRDRTDTQYF

V: TRBV6-4
size: once
CDR3: CASSDRPAGVYEQYF

V: TRBV27
size: .
CDR3: CASSLTGTSGAYYEQYF

V: TRBV4-1
size: .
CDR3: CASSQDQDPGYEQYF